This T cell receptor beta chain was identified during a study of shared clonotypes between healthy human individuals. CD45RO-negative CD8 cells positively selected for CCR7 made up the naive population, which excluded terminally differentiated effector memory CD45RA+ cells. The method was immunoSEQ multiplex PCR; TCRdb's version includes in-frame clones alone and lacks a portion of them. Altogether nearly 2 million clones are present, approximately 94% being singletons, with the ten largest covering 1.2%. Study results and limitations: For sorted subsets, rarefaction showed incomplete sequencing despite large depth. Sampling covered nothing but blood. Tissue TCR repertoires likely differ from those found in blood.

In the case of this clone: Its matching antigen is unknown.

Germline loops: CDR1 MNHEY, CDR2 SMNVEV (reference sequence). Trimming at V came to 4 bases and at J to 8 bases, leaving 9 bases not matched to a gene. CDR3 length equals 14 residues. Sequencing used naive CD8+ T cells sorted from blood. This chain joins TRBV27 and TRBJ1-2; 8 nucleotides align to TRBD1. The sequence was collected from a man aged 18 to 35 in good health. The CDR3 nucleotides are TGTGCCAGCAGTTCAACCCAGGGGGCCGGCGGCTACACCTTC. It codes for CASSSTQGAGGYTF.